Below are 29 T cell receptor beta chains sequenced from a single sample in a study of blood T cell repertoires in COVID-19. Repertoires were generated with immunoSEQ multiplex PCR, while TCRdb's copy carries only in-frame clones and drops some. The table lists more than 300,000 clones, roughly 90% of them singletons, with roughly a tenth in the top ten. Input material: PBMCs or T cells enriched from blood (not recorded which). These receptors were collected from a woman aged 25 to 39 who had recovered from COVID-19.

The chain joins TRBV19 to TRBJ1-2; 10 bases align to TRBD1. This CDR3 region has 19 residues. Losses at the gene ends were 4 bases for V and 1 base for J; bases not matched to a gene: 15. Per the germline V gene, CDR1 is LNHDA and CDR2 is SQIVND (reference sequence). CDR3 in DNA: TGTGCCAGTAGTAACCGGGACAGGGGAGCGTTGGGTTATAACTATGGCTACACCTTC. As protein: CASSNRDRGALGYNYGYTF.

The gene calls are TRBV5-6 and TRBJ1-5, with no clear D. Per the germline V gene, CDR1 is SGHDT and CDR2 is YYEEEE. Trimming stripped 0 bases from V and 4 bases from J, with 5 bases between. The CDR3 runs 13 residues. The CDR3 region is CASSLGVNQPQHF. The CDR3 region has the DNA TGTGCCAGCAGCTTGGGAGTGAATCAGCCCCAGCATTTT.

V and J are TRBV29-1 and TRBJ1-2; D call uncertain. The CDR3 extends over 14 amino acids. The germline gives CDR1 SQVTM, CDR2 ANQGSEA. V was trimmed by 1 base and J by 1 base, leaving 10 bases between them. CDR3 residues: CSVEGPTINYGYTF. In nucleotides, the CDR3 is TGCAGCGTTGAAGGGCCCACAATTAACTATGGCTACACCTTC. The full variable domain, in which reference TRBV29-1 and TRBJ1-2 provide the parts outside the CDR3, is SAVISQKPSRDICQRGTSLTIQCQVDSQVTMMFWYRQQPGQSLTLIATANQGSEATYESGFVIDKFPISRPNLTFSTLTVSNMSPEDSSIYLCSVEGPTINYGYTFGSGTRLTVV.

This chain links TRBV6-5 with TRBJ1-2; no clear D gene. The CDR3 is made up of 14 amino acids. CDR1 is MNHEY and CDR2 is SVGAGI in the germline V gene. V was pared by 3 bases and J by 1 base, with 9 bases between. The CDR3 spells CASSYRSSNYGYTF. The DNA for the CDR3 is TGTGCCAGCAGTTATAGAAGTAGTAACTATGGCTACACCTTC.

The chain employs TRBV15 and TRBJ1-4; D is possibly TRBD1 (6 bases). V was shortened by 0 bases and J by 2 bases, with 13 bases between the two germline ends. The CDR3 contains 17 residues. The germline gives CDR1 LNHNV, CDR2 YYDKDF (reference sequence). Here the CDR3 reads CATSRDENRVTNEKLFF. Written as DNA, the CDR3 is TGTGCCACCAGCAGAGATGAGAACAGGGTGACTAATGAAAAACTGTTTTTT. Looking up the rest from reference TRBV15 and TRBJ1-4 gives the full variable domain: DAMVIQNPRYQVTQFGKPVTLSCSQTLNHNVMYWYQQKSSQAPKLLFHYYDKDFNNEADTPDNFQSRRPNTSFCFLDIRSPGLGDTAMYLCATSRDENRVTNEKLFFGSGTQLSVL.

The chain carries TRBV18 and TRBJ1-1; no clear D. In germline, CDR1 is KGHSH, CDR2 LQKENI. Trimming pared 0 bases from V and 1 base from J, leaving 6 bases between. The CDR3 is 14 residues long. The CDR3 nucleotides read TGTGCCAGCTCACCACCCGCTACGAACACTGAAGCTTTCTTT. Encoded protein: CASSPPATNTEAFF.

This chain joins TRBV18 and TRBJ1-6; perhaps TRBD1 as D (6 bases). CDR3 length: 14 amino acids. The V and J ends lost 2 bases and 8 bases respectively, with 10 bases between them. Germline V gene data show CDR1 as KGHSH and CDR2 as LQKENI. DNA of the CDR3: TGTGCCAGCTCACCAGAAGGGACATATTCACCCCTCCACTTT. Amino acid sequence: CASSPEGTYSPLHF.

This chain joins TRBV18 and TRBJ2-1; 7 bases are a match to TRBD2. This CDR3 is built from 17 residues. Germline V gene data show CDR1 as KGHSH and CDR2 as LQKENI. The trim removed 2 bases at V and 0 bases at J, leaving 7 bases unmatched. CDR3 nucleotides: TGTGCCAGCTCACCAACCTTCGGGACTAACTCCTACAATGAGCAGTTCTTC. It translates to CASSPTFGTNSYNEQFF.

The CDR3 region is CASSTGTATNEKLFF. DNA for the CDR3: TGTGCCAGCAGCACCGGGACAGCAACTAATGAAAAACTGTTTTTT. The chain couples TRBV28 to TRBJ1-4, with TRBD1 matching 7 bases. The CDR3 has 15 residues. Unmatched junction bases numbered 4, after V lost 6 bases and J lost 0 bases. CDR1 is MDHEN and CDR2 is SYDVKM in the germline V gene.

This chain uses TRBV3-1 (or the pseudogene TRBV3-2) with TRBJ1-1; D uncertain. Germline assignment: CDR1 LGHDT and CDR2 YNNKEL (reference sequence). Trimming removed 1 base at V and 4 bases at J, with 10 bases between. The CDR3 extends over 14 amino acids. This CDR3 reads CASSQVLGSTEAFF. The DNA for the CDR3 is TGTGCCAGCAGCCAAGTTTTGGGGAGCACTGAAGCTTTCTTT.

The genes are TRBV5-8 and TRBJ1-5; no clear D. The V end lost 4 bases, the J end lost 1 base, and 12 bases lay between the germline ends. The CDR3 covers 15 residues. Germline V lookup: CDR1 SGHTS, CDR2 YDEGEE. The CDR3 nucleotides are TGTGCCAGCAGCCTCTTAGTCCTAAGCAATCAGCCCCAGCATTTT. It encodes CASSLLVLSNQPQHF.

The chain is built from TRBV6-1 and TRBJ2-7, with D possibly TRBD1 on 7 matching bases. CDR1 is MNHNS and CDR2 is SASEGT in the germline V gene. The CDR3 spans 14 residues. With 3 bases removed from V and 5 bases from J, the gap between germline ends came to 14 bases. The CDR3 here is CASSDWQGGNEQYF. The CDR3 nucleotides read TGTGCCAGCAGTGATTGGCAGGGGGGCAACGAGCAGTACTTC.

This chain joins TRBV6-2 or TRBV6-3 and TRBJ1-1; D might be TRBD1 (6 bases). Germline assignment: CDR1 MNHEY and CDR2 SVGEGT. V lost 6 bases to trimming and J lost 1 base, with 6 bases between them. The CDR3 extends over 12 amino acids. The CDR3 loop reads CASSRGNTEAFF. CDR3 nucleotide sequence: TGTGCCAGCAGCAGGGGGAACACTGAAGCTTTCTTT.

The gene calls are TRBV10-3 and TRBJ1-1; 7 nucleotides align to TRBD1. Unmatched junction bases numbered 9, after V lost 4 bases and J lost 7 bases. The CDR3 contains 14 residues. Per germline, CDR1 ENHRY and CDR2 SYGVKD. CDR3 protein: CAISGLGTAVEAFF. CDR3 in DNA: TGTGCCATCAGTGGATTGGGGACAGCCGTTGAAGCTTTCTTT.

This clone occurred a few times. The V gene is TRBV7-3, the J gene TRBJ1-6; TRBD1 might be the D (5 bases). V lost 0 bases, J lost 10 bases, and 19 bases lay in between. The CDR3 extends over 17 amino acids. Germline CDR1 reads SGHTA; CDR2 reads FQGTGA. The CDR3 is CASSLTYRGGSRSPLHF. In DNA form, the CDR3 reads TGTGCCAGCAGCTTAACCTACCGCGGGGGATCTCGATCACCCCTCCACTTT.

CDR3 DNA: TGTGCCAGCAGTTTGACTACCGGGACAGCCACAGATACGCAGTATTTT. Encoded protein: CASSLTTGTATDTQYF. The V call is TRBV27, the J call TRBJ2-3; 7 bases fit TRBD1. Losses at the gene ends were 3 bases for V and 2 bases for J; bases not matched to a gene: 8. The CDR3 has 16 amino acids. Germline CDR1 and CDR2: MNHEY and SMNVEV (reference sequence).

The genes are TRBV28 and TRBJ1-1; D not certain. CDR1 and CDR2 (germline): MDHEN, SYDVKM. The CDR3 runs 11 residues. The germline V and J ends were trimmed by 6 bases and 0 bases, with 2 bases remaining between them. The chain's CDR3 is CASSVNTEAFF. In nucleotides, the CDR3 is TGTGCCAGCAGCGTGAACACTGAAGCTTTCTTT.

The genes are TRBV5-5 and TRBJ2-1; 8 bases line up with TRBD2. With 2 bases clipped from V and 8 bases from J, the junction kept 9 bases outside the gene matches. Germline V CDR1 and CDR2: SGHKS, YYEKEE (reference sequence). This CDR3 comprises 15 residues. The CDR3 is CASSFLREGGYEQFF. Here the CDR3 DNA reads TGTGCCAGCAGCTTTTTACGGGAGGGAGGGTATGAGCAGTTCTTC.

This chain links TRBV10-3 with TRBJ2-1; D may be TRBD1 (6 bases). Per germline, CDR1 ENHRY and CDR2 SYGVKD. V gave up 10 bases and J gave up 2 bases, with 15 bases separating them. CDR3 length: 14 residues. In nucleotides, the CDR3 is TGTGCCACCCTCGACAGGAACGCCTACAATGAGCAGTTCTTC. Translating it yields CATLDRNAYNEQFF.

The chain couples TRBV7-2 to TRBJ2-7; 14 bases match TRBD2. This CDR3 contains 15 residues. Unmatched junction bases numbered 4, after V lost 5 bases and J lost 4 bases. Germline CDR1 reads SGHTA; CDR2 reads FQGNSA. The CDR3 reads CASSPRLAGGYEQYF. DNA of the CDR3: TGTGCCAGCAGCCCCCGACTAGCGGGAGGGTACGAGCAGTACTTC.

V usage is TRBV7-2 and J usage is TRBJ1-3; 7 bases line up with TRBD1. This CDR3 spans 18 amino acids. Trimming cost V 3 bases and J 2 bases; bases outside gene matches: 13. Germline V lookup: CDR1 SGHTA, CDR2 FQGNSA. CDR3 region: CASSLQGVEDYAGNTIYF. The CDR3 region has the DNA TGTGCCAGCAGCTTGCAGGGGGTGGAGGACTATGCTGGAAACACCATATATTTT.

The V and J genes are TRBV5-6 and TRBJ1-2; D perhaps matches TRBD1 (5 bases). CDR3 length equals 14 residues. Per the germline V gene, CDR1 is SGHDT and CDR2 is YYEEEE. Between the trimmed V and J ends, which lost 4 bases and 5 bases, there was a span of 15 bases. The CDR3, as DNA: TGTGCCAGCAGCCCCGACGGACACCGATATGGCTACACCTTC. This gives the protein CASSPDGHRYGYTF.

V usage is TRBV6-5 and J usage is TRBJ1-4, with 8 bases aligning to TRBD1. V dropped 0 bases and J dropped 13; count of bases not matched to a gene: 10. The CDR3 is made up of 15 amino acids. CDR1 is MNHEY, CDR2 SVGAGI, per germline. The CDR3 DNA sequence: TGTGCCAGCAGTTACTCGAGGGCAGGGGGCGGGGGACTGTTTTTT. This encodes CASSYSRAGGGGLFF.

This clone was seen just once. The rearrangement joins TRBV5-4 to TRBJ2-6, with unresolved D. Per germline, CDR1 SGHNT and CDR2 YYREEE (reference sequence). The V gene lost 3 bases and the J gene lost 4 bases, with 11 bases spanning the gap. The CDR3 contains 15 residues. The CDR3 protein is CASSSPRTGANVLTF. CDR3 sequence (DNA): TGTGCCAGCAGCTCTCCTAGAACCGGGGCCAACGTCCTGACTTTC.

V and J are TRBV5-5 and TRBJ1-1; unclear D gene. V lost 0 bases and J lost 3, with 12 bases in between. The CDR3 is made up of 15 amino acids. Germline V gene sequence: CDR1 SGHKS, CDR2 YYEKEE (reference sequence). The CDR3 DNA follows: TGTGCCAGCAGCTTGGCCGGGGAGAGGGACACTGAAGCTTTCTTT. Its protein product is CASSLAGERDTEAFF.

V and J are TRBV28 and TRBJ1-3; the D gene is possibly TRBD1 (6 bases). This CDR3 has 17 amino acids. The V gene's germline CDR1 is MDHEN and CDR2 SYDVKM. V lost 5 bases, J lost 1 base, and 18 bases lay in between. The CDR3 DNA is TGTGCCAGCAGTCCCTGGGGCAGGGGTGGTTCTGGAAACACCATATATTTT. Translation: CASSPWGRGGSGNTIYF. The whole variable domain, remainder taken from reference TRBV28 and TRBJ1-3, is DVKVTQSSRYLVKRTGEKVFLECVQDMDHENMFWYRQDPGLGLRLIYFSYDVKMKEKGDIPEGYSVSREKKERFSLILESASTNQTSMYLCASSPWGRGGSGNTIYFGEGSWLTVV.

The rearrangement links TRBV19 to TRBJ2-3, with TRBD2 matching 10 bases. This CDR3 comprises 17 residues. Unmatched junction bases numbered 8, after V lost 5 bases and J lost 0 bases. CDR1 is LNHDA, CDR2 SQIVND, per germline (reference sequence). Here the CDR3 reads CASSGGNSGRSTDTQYF. Written as DNA, the CDR3 is TGTGCCAGTAGTGGGGGAAATAGCGGGAGGAGCACAGATACGCAGTATTTT.

This chain joins TRBV18 and TRBJ1-3, with TRBD1 matching 7 bases. J lost 2 bases, V lost 4 bases, and 5 bases had no gene match. The CDR3 loop spans 15 amino acids. The germline V gene has CDR1 KGHSH and CDR2 LQKENI. Written as DNA, the CDR3 is TGTGCCAGCTCACGAGGGACAGATCCTGGAAACACCATATATTTT. Translated: CASSRGTDPGNTIYF.

This sequence joins TRBV3-1 (or the pseudogene TRBV3-2) and TRBJ2-2; D not certain. V was clipped by 0 bases and J by 1 base, with 9 bases between them. The V gene's germline CDR1 is LGHDT and CDR2 YNNKEL (reference sequence). The CDR3 consists of 16 residues. DNA of the CDR3: TGTGCCAGCAGCCAAGATGTCCTAGGGAACACCGGGGAGCTGTTTTTT. This gives the protein CASSQDVLGNTGELFF.